This T cell receptor beta chain was recorded in a study of T cells in Graves' hyperthyroidism and ophthalmopathy. A word on this clonotype: Its antigen remains unknown.

Inclusion characteristics of ophthalmopathy patients comprised a Clinical Activity Score of at least 3, a NOSPECS grade of at least 4, and duration under 3 months. Diagnoses rested on clinical symptoms, serum thyroxine and TRAb, thyroid ultrasound and orbital computed tomography. Fresh 10 ml peripheral blood yielded PBMCs. Study results and caveats: Ophthalmopathy, as predicted by the model, came a median roughly 6.8 months after the prediction.

Amplified TCR beta CDR3 regions derived from RNA transcripts. The primer set for the first-round RT-PCR of the TCR CDR3 was HTBI. TCRdb analysed the multiplex PCR reads with MiXCR anew, one entry per CDR3 protein. The sample has about 52,000 distinct CDR3 sequences; less than 50% are singletons. This clonotype was obtained from a woman between 45 and 60 years old with Graves' ophthalmopathy. Material for sequencing was blood.

The CDR3 loop is CSVMGPVGGSNEKLFF. DNA of the CDR3: TGCAGCGTAATGGGACCTGTGGGAGGATCTAATGAAAAACTGTTTTTT. This chain links TRBV29-1 with TRBJ1-4; D is possibly TRBD1 (5 bases). The V gene's germline CDR1 is SQVTM and CDR2 ANQGSEA. This CDR3 spans 16 amino acids. V lost 6 bases and J lost 3, with 20 bases in between.